This T cell receptor beta chain was recorded in a study of blood T cell repertoires in COVID-19. Data came from immunoSEQ multiplex PCR; TCRdb stores just in-frame clones and leaves some out. The sample carries about 280,000 clones, approximately 86% recorded once. The sequenced sample was peripheral blood. The receptor comes from a woman in her forties or fifties who had recovered from COVID-19.

DNA of the CDR3: TGTGCCAGTATGAGAGAAACCCTGAAGCCTTTCTTT. Translating gives CASMRETLKPFF. V is TRBV19 and J is TRBJ1-1; D remains ambiguous. V was clipped by 7 bases and J by 12 bases, with 18 bases between them. There are 12 residues in the CDR3. Germline values: CDR1 LNHDA, CDR2 SQIVND (reference sequence).